This paragraph covers one TCR beta chain sequence. The data were produced by immunoSEQ multiplex PCR, yet TCRdb's version contains in-frame clones alone and is incomplete. The sample holds fewer than 500,000 clones; around 87% are singletons and the top ten take approximately 1%. The sample is drawn from a study of blood T cell repertoires in COVID-19. CDR1 and CDR2 from the germline V gene are MNHNY and SVGAGI (reference sequence). The CDR3 contains 14 residues. V dropped 6 bases and J dropped 6; count of bases not matched to a gene: 7. The TCR was taken from a woman in her 30s with acute COVID-19. The chain recombines TRBV6-6 with TRBJ1-5; 8 nucleotides align to TRBD1. The sequencing input was PBMCs or T cells enriched from blood (not recorded which). CDR3 sequence: CASRAGGDGQPQHF. CDR3 DNA: TGTGCCAGCAGAGCAGGGGGCGACGGTCAGCCCCAGCATTTT.